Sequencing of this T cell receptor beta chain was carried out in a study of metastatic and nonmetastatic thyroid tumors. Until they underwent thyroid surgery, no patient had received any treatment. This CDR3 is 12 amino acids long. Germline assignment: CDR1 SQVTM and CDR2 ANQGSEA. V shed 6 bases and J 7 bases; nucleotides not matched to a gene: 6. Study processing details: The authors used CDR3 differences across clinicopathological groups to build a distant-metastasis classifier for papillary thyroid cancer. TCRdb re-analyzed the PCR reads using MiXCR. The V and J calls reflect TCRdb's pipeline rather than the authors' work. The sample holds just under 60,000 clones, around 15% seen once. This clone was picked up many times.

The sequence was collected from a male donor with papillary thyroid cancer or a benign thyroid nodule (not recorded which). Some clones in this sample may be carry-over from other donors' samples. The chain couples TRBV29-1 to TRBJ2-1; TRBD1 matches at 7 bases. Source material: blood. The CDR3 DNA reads TGCAGCGTGCAACAGGGGAAGAATGAGCAGTTCTTC. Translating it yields CSVQQGKNEQFF.